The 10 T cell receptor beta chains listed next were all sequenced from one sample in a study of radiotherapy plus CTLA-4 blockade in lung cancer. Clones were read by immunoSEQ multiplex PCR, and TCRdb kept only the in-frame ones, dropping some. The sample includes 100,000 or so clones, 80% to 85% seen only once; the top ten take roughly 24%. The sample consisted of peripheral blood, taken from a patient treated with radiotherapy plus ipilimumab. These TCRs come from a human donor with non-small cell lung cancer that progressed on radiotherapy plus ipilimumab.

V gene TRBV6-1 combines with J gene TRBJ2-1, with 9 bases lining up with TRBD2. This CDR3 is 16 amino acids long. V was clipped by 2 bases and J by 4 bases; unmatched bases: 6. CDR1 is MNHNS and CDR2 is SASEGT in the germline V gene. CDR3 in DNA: TGTGCCAGCAGTGAATCCTTAGCGGGGGTATACAATGAGCAGTTCTTC. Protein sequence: CASSESLAGVYNEQFF.

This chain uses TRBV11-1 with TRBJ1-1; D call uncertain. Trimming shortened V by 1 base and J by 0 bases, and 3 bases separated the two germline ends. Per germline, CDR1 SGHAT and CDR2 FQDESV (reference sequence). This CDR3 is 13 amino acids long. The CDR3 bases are TGTGCCAGCAGCTTAGAGTTGAACACTGAAGCTTTCTTT. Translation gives CASSLELNTEAFF.

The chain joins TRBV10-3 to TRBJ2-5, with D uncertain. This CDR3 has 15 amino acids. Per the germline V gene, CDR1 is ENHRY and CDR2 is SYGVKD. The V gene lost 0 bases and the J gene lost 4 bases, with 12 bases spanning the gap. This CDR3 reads CAISESSHKGETQYF. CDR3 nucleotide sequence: TGTGCCATCAGTGAGTCGAGCCATAAGGGAGAGACCCAGTACTTC.

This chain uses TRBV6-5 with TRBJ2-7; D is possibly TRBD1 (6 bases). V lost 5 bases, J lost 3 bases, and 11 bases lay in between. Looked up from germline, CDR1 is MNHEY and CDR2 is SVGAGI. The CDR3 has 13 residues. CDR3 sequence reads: CASSAGGGYEQYF. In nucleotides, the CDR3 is TGTGCCAGCAGTGCTGGGGGCGGCTACGAGCAGTACTTC.

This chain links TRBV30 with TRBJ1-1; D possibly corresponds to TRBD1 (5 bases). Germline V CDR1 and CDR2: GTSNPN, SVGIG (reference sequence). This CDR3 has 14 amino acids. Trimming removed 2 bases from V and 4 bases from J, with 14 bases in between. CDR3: CAWSPGREGTEAFF. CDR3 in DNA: TGTGCCTGGAGTCCCGGCAGGGAGGGCACTGAAGCTTTCTTT.

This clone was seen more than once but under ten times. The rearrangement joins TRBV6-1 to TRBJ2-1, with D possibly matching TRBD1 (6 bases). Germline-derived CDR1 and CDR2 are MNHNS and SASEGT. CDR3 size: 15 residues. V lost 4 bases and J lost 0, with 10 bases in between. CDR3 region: CASSAQGDSYNEQFF. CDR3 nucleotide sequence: TGTGCCAGCAGTGCACAGGGTGACTCCTACAATGAGCAGTTCTTC.

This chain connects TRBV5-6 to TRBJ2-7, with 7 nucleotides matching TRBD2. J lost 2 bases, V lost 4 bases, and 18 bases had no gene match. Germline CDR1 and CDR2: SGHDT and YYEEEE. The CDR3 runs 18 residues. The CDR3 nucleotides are TGTGCCAGCAGCCCGACGGCCATTCTAGCGGAGTCTACCTACGAGCAGTACTTC. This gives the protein CASSPTAILAESTYEQYF. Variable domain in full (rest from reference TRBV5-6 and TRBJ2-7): DAGVTQSPTHLIKTRGQQVTLRCSPKSGHDTVSWYQQALGQGPQFIFQYYEEEERQRGNFPDRFSGHQFPNYSSELNVNALLLGDSALYLCASSPTAILAESTYEQYFGPGTRLTVT.

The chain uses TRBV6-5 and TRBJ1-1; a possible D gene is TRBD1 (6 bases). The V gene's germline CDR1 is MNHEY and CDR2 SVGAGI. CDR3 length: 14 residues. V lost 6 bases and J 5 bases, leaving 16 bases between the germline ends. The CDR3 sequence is CASSASGAGTEAFF. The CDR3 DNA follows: TGTGCCAGCAGCGCCTCGGGGGCGGGGACTGAAGCTTTCTTT.

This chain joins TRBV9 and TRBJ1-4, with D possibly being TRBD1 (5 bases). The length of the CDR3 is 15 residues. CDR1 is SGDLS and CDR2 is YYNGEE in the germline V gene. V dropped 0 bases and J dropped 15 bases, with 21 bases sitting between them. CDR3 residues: CASSVGVKGIGNLFF. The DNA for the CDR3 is TGTGCCAGCAGCGTAGGCGTAAAGGGGATTGGCAACTTGTTTTTT.

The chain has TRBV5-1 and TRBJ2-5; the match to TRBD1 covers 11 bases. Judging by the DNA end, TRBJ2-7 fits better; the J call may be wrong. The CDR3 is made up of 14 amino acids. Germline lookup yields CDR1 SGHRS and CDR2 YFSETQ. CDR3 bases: TGCGCCAGCAGTCCCGGGACAGGGGGCTACGAGCAGTACTTC. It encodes CASSPGTGGYEQYF.